Presented here are 16 T cell receptor beta chains from one specimen sequenced in a study of cytomegalovirus exposure and HLA in healthy donors. The PCR had 60 Vbeta and 13 Jbeta primers. Repertoires were generated with immunoSEQ multiplex PCR, while TCRdb's copy carries only in-frame clones and drops some. The sample table sets out tens of thousands of clones. Specimen: PBMCs. Receptors originate from a woman in her thirties in good health and CMV-seronegative.

Points on this clone: The junction departs from germline at one end; a sequencing error may be responsible. The J gene is TRBJ1-6, the V gene TRBV4-1; no clear D gene. Germline values: CDR1 MGHRA, CDR2 YSYEKL. This CDR3 is built from 17 residues. For the CDR3, the DNA is TGCGCCAGCAGCCCCTCTGTCCCACCAGACGGGGATTCACCCCTACACTTT. It specifies CASSPSVPPDGDSPLHF.

The chain carries TRBV5-4 and TRBJ2-1, with TRBD2 matching over 13 bases. After removal of 3 bases from V and 6 bases from J, the junction contained 12 bases not matched to a gene. The CDR3 covers 18 residues. Per germline, CDR1 SGHNT and CDR2 YYREEE (reference sequence). The CDR3 region has the DNA TGTGCCAGCAGCTCAGGGACTAGCGGGACAAGGTGGTCCAATGAGCAGTTCTTC. Its translation is CASSSGTSGTRWSNEQFF. Variable domain in full (rest from reference TRBV5-4 and TRBJ2-1): ETGVTQSPTHLIKTRGQQVTLRCSSQSGHNTVSWYQQALGQGPQFIFQYYREEENGRGNFPPRFSGLQFPNYSSELNVNALELDDSALYLCASSSGTSGTRWSNEQFFGPGTRLTVL.

CDR3 sequence: CASSPGLQAYEQYF. The CDR3 region has the DNA TGTGCCAGCAGCCCGGGACTTCAAGCCTACGAGCAGTACTTC. The V call is TRBV6-5, the J call TRBJ2-7; perhaps TRBD2 as D (6 bases). The germline gives CDR1 MNHEY, CDR2 SVGAGI. This CDR3 has 14 amino acids. Trimming removed 6 bases at V and 2 bases at J, with 14 bases between.

This chain connects TRBV11-3 to TRBJ2-1, with D hard to call. Germline loops: CDR1 SGHNT, CDR2 YENEEA. This CDR3 comprises 13 residues. The V gene lost 2 bases and the J gene lost 9 bases, with 11 bases spanning the gap. The CDR3 region is CASSLSVTSEQFF. The CDR3 nucleotides are TGTGCCAGCAGCTTATCCGTAACGAGTGAGCAGTTCTTC. Full variable domain (outside the CDR3, taken from reference TRBV11-3 and TRBJ2-1): EAGVVQSPRYKIIEKKQPVAFWCNPISGHNTLYWYLQNLGQGPELLIRYENEEAVDDSQLPKDRFSAERLKGVDSTLKIQPAELGDSAVYLCASSLSVTSEQFFGPGTRLTVL.

The chain has TRBV28 and TRBJ1-2; D perhaps matches TRBD1 (5 bases). V shed 5 bases and J shed 1 base, with 8 bases lying between them. CDR1 is MDHEN, CDR2 SYDVKM, per germline. CDR3 size: 13 residues. DNA of the CDR3: TGTGCCAGCAGTAGCAGGGTTAACTATGGCTACACCTTC. It codes for CASSSRVNYGYTF.

The CDR3 sequence is CASSLGTGEKTDTQYF. The DNA of the CDR3 is TGTGCCAGCAGCTTAGGGACAGGGGAGAAGACAGATACGCAGTATTTT. The rearrangement uses TRBV5-4 and TRBJ2-3; 10 nucleotides line up with TRBD1. CDR3 length: 16 amino acids. Germline lookup yields CDR1 SGHNT and CDR2 YYREEE (reference sequence). V shed 2 bases and J 3 bases; nucleotides not matched to a gene: 6.

The chain couples TRBV6-1 to TRBJ2-7; TRBD2 aligns across 12 bases. CDR1 is MNHNS and CDR2 is SASEGT in the germline V gene. This CDR3 is 15 amino acids long. V shed 8 bases, J shed 6 bases, and the junction held 11 bases outside the gene matches. CDR3 protein: CASQGRRGLAGEQYF. CDR3 DNA: TGTGCCAGCCAGGGGCGGCGGGGACTAGCGGGCGAGCAGTACTTC.

The genes are TRBV5-4 and TRBJ2-3; TRBD2 matches 8 bases. The V and J ends lost 7 bases and 2 bases, in that order; junction bases with no gene match: 12. The CDR3 loop spans 16 amino acids. Germline CDR1 reads SGHNT; CDR2 reads YYREEE (reference sequence). DNA of the CDR3: TGTGCCAGCTCGGGGAAACGGGGGGGGCCCACAGATACGCAGTATTTT. It codes for CASSGKRGGPTDTQYF.

The chain has TRBV5-1 and TRBJ2-2, with D perhaps matching TRBD1 (5 bases). Germline CDR1 is SGHRS and CDR2 is YFSETQ. The CDR3 totals 14 residues. The ends were cut back, 4 bases at V and 5 bases at J, with 12 bases in the middle. This CDR3 is CASSGEGETGELFF. The DNA of the CDR3 is TGCGCCAGCAGCGGGGAAGGGGAAACCGGGGAGCTGTTTTTT.

The rearrangement uses TRBV2 and TRBJ2-7, with a possible D match to TRBD2 (6 bases). The CDR3 has 15 amino acids. Germline CDR1 is SNHLY and CDR2 is FYNNEI. V lost 3 bases, J lost 2 bases, and 14 bases lay in between. The CDR3, as DNA: TGTGCCAGCAGTGATATGCGGGGAGTGGCCTACGAGCAGTACTTC. This encodes CASSDMRGVAYEQYF.

This chain uses TRBV7-8 with TRBJ1-6; D perhaps matches TRBD1 (6 bases). Germline-derived CDR1 and CDR2 are SGHVS and FQNEAQ. V was shortened by 5 bases and J by 9 bases, with 17 bases between the two germline ends. The CDR3 extends over 15 amino acids. CDR3 DNA: TGTGCCAGCAGCGAATTACAGGGACCAAGTTCACCCCTCCACTTT. This codes for CASSELQGPSSPLHF.

Points on this clone: At one end, the junction sequence differs from germline, possibly due to a read error. Here the CDR3 reads CASSVDRAQGNNIYF. As DNA, the CDR3 is TGTGCCAGCAGTGTGGACAGGGCGCAAGGAAACAACATATATTTT. The chain combines TRBV6-1 with TRBJ1-3; 8 bases map to TRBD1. CDR1 and CDR2 (germline): MNHNS, SASEGT. The CDR3 is 15 residues long.

The rearrangement joins TRBV5-1 to TRBJ1-1, with 7 bases that match TRBD1. Germline CDR1 reads SGHRS; CDR2 reads YFSETQ. The CDR3 is made up of 15 amino acids. With V trimmed by 3 bases and J by 0 bases, 5 bases remained unmatched. The CDR3 nucleotides read TGCGCCAGCAGCTCGGACAGGATCATGAACACTGAAGCTTTCTTT. This encodes CASSSDRIMNTEAFF.

This rearrangement joins TRBV18 to TRBJ1-1; 10 bases are a match to TRBD1. The germline gives CDR1 KGHSH, CDR2 LQKENI. The J segment lost 6 bases and the V segment lost 2 bases, leaving 6 bases of the junction unmatched. This CDR3 comprises 15 residues. The CDR3, as DNA: TGTGCCAGCTCACCAGGCGACAGGGGGCACGCTGAAGCTTTCTTT. Protein: CASSPGDRGHAEAFF.

The gene calls are TRBV6-5 and TRBJ1-2, with 7 bases lining up with TRBD1. The CDR3 extends over 14 amino acids. Germline trimming cut 5 bases from V and 5 bases from J; bases unmatched to any gene: 8. From germline, CDR1 is MNHEY and CDR2 SVGAGI. CDR3 nucleotide sequence: TGTGCCAGCAGTCAGGGGGAGAATCCTTATGGCTACACCTTC. Translated, it gives CASSQGENPYGYTF.

This chain links TRBV5-5 with TRBJ1-4; TRBD1 is a possible D gene (5 bases). CDR3 length equals 14 residues. Trimming left V 4 bases short and J 8 bases short, with 15 bases between. In germline, CDR1 is SGHKS, CDR2 YYEKEE (reference sequence). The chain's CDR3 is CASSRSGTREKLFF. DNA of the CDR3: TGTGCCAGCAGCCGCTCCGGGACTCGGGAAAAACTGTTTTTT. Together with reference TRBV5-5 and TRBJ1-4, the CDR3 gives the full variable domain: DAGVTQSPTHLIKTRGQQVTLRCSPISGHKSVSWYQQVLGQGPQFIFQYYEKEERGRGNFPDRFSARQFPNYSSELNVNALLLGDSALYLCASSRSGTREKLFFGSGTQLSVL.